The T cell receptor (beta chain) described here comes from a study of tumor-infiltrating lymphocytes in localized non-small cell lung cancer. Across the study: Some samples were collected after neoadjuvant chemotherapy; smokers, never-smokers and several histologies were included. Each patient gave resected tumor and non-adjacent uninvolved lung tissue. Study observations and caveats: TCRbeta sequencing showed higher T cell infiltration in tumors than uninvolved lung. IM1 and IM2 tumors showed no difference in T-cell fraction.

The CDR3 covers 15 residues. The V gene lost 5 bases and the J gene lost 6 bases, with 16 bases spanning the gap. The germline V gene has CDR1 SGHAT and CDR2 FQNNGV. Sequencing was performed with immunoSEQ multiplex PCR; in TCRdb, only in-frame clones are kept and a portion is missing. Seen here are 10,000 to 15,000 clones, 60% to 70% observed once, and the top ten hold around 7.3%. Comment on this clone: What it binds is not known.

The sequencing input was lung tumor tissue. The TCR comes from a human donor with non-small cell lung cancer. The V and J genes are TRBV11-2 and TRBJ2-2; D may be TRBD2 (5 bases). The CDR3 bases are TGTGCCAGCAGCGGCGGCTACAGAGCGGCCGGGGAGCTGTTTTTT. Its protein is CASSGGYRAAGELFF.